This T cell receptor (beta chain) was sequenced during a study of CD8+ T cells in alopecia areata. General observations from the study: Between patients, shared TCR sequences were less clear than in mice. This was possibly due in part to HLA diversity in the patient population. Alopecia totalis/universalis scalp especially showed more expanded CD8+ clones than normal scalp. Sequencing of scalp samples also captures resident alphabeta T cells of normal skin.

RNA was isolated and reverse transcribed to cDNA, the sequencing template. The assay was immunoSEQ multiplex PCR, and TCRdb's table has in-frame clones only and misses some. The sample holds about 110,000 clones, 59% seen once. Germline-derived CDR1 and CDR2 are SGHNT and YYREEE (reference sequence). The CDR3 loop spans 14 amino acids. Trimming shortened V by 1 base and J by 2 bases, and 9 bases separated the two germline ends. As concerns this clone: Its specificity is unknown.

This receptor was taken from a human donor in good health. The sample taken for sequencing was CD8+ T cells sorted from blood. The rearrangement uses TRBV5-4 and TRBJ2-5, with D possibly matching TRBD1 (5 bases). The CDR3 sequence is CASSLTGEQETQYF. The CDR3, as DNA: TGTGCCAGCAGCTTGACAGGTGAACAAGAGACCCAGTACTTC.